This T cell receptor (beta chain) comes out of a study of cytomegalovirus exposure and HLA in healthy donors. Broader study findings: 87-base-pair reads could not separate some V segments, including TRBV6-2 and TRBV6-3. According to the study, roughly 160 TCR beta chains were cytomegalovirus-associated.

For this clone: Its target is unknown.

J lost 5 bases, V lost 1 base, and 9 bases had no gene match. CDR1 and CDR2 from the germline V gene are LNHNV and YYDKDF (reference sequence). The CDR3 totals 16 residues. PCR primers comprised 60 Vbeta and 13 Jbeta primers. Some clones are missing from TCRdb's copy, which holds only in-frame ones; the method was immunoSEQ multiplex PCR. Seen here are about 110,000 clones, 55% to 75% observed once, and the top ten hold roughly 5.3%. The TCR sequence derives from a woman in her 70s in good health and CMV-seropositive. V and J are TRBV15 and TRBJ2-3, with 7 bases matching TRBD1. Specimen: PBMCs. The CDR3 sequence: CATSRVQGIVLDTQYF. CDR3 in DNA: TGTGCCACCAGCAGAGTACAGGGGATCGTCCTAGATACGCAGTATTTT.